The rows below give T cell receptor beta chains drawn from one sample of a study of identical twins. TCRdb recomputed calls from the 5' RACE reads with MiXCR, one row per CDR3 protein. The repertoire has approximately 240,000 distinct CDR3 sequences, over 13% of them found once; the top ten carry 7% to 9.5%. Sequenced sample: memory (CD45RO+) T cells sorted from blood. Receptor source: a young woman in good health. Each CDR3 is given with its conserved first and last residue. The D gene is left open where the match is weak. A row's size may be missing; if present it is once, few, many or a size class.

V	size	J	D	DNA	CDR3
TRBV7-2	many	TRBJ1-2	.	TGTGCCAGCAGCTTAGATCGCAATACGGGCGGCTACACCTTC	CASSLDRNTGGYTF
TRBV7-8	.	TRBJ2-3	.	TGTGCCAGCAGCTTAGGGAGGGGGGGCCGCACAGATACGCAGTATTTT	CASSLGRGGRTDTQYF
TRBV2	.	TRBJ1-1	.	TGTGCCAGCCGGCGGGGGGCGACCGACCGTGTGGCTTTCTTT	CASRRGATDRVAFF
TRBV3-1	few	TRBJ2-1	.	TGTGCCAGCTCGCTATTGATAACTGAGCAGTTCTTC	CASSLLITEQFF
TRBV12-3/TRBV12-4	many	TRBJ2-7	.	TGTGCCAGCAGTTTATCAGGACTACCCGGCCAGCAGTACTTC	CASSLSGLPGQQYF
TRBV5-1	many	TRBJ2-5	.	TGCGCCAGCAGCTTGGCCATGGTGGAGACCCAGTACTTC	CASSLAMVETQYF
TRBV7-4	few	TRBJ2-7	TRBD1	TGTGCCAGCAGTCGACAGGACAGGGCCCACGAGCAGTACTTC	CASSRQDRAHEQYF
TRBV10-3	few	TRBJ2-2	TRBD2	TGTGCCATCAGTGAAGGCGGGGGCACCGGGGAGCTGTTTTTT	CAISEGGGTGELFF
TRBV5-1	few	TRBJ1-2	.	TGCGCCAGCAGCTTGGCCCGCCAGTATGGCTACACCTTC	CASSLARQYGYTF
TRBV20-1	many	TRBJ2-5	.	TGCAGTGCTAGGGCGACGGGGATCCCAGAGACCCAGTACTTC	CSARATGIPETQYF
TRBV5-6	many	TRBJ2-7	.	TGTGCCAGCAGCTTGGCCCGGGGCCTATCCTACGAGCAGTACTTC	CASSLARGLSYEQYF
TRBV4-3	few	TRBJ2-3	.	TGCGCCAGCAGCGTCGAGATCCGCACAGATACGCAGTATTTT	CASSVEIRTDTQYF
TRBV11-2	.	TRBJ2-3	TRBD1	TGTGCCAGCAGCTTCCGGCCCCCAGGGGGCAGAGCCATTAGCACAGATACGCAGTATTTT	CASSFRPPGGRAISTDTQYF
TRBV5-1	.	TRBJ1-1	.	TGCGCCAGCAGCTTCGGGACCGATTTTAGGGCTTTCTTT	CASSFGTDFRAFF
TRBV5-1	many	TRBJ2-7	.	TGCGCCAGCAGCTTGAGAACAGCCAACGAGCAGTACTTC	CASSLRTANEQYF
TRBV5-4	many	TRBJ2-5	TRBD2	TGTGCCAGCAGCAGAGAGGGCGGGAGTTGGGATGAGACCCAGTACTTC	CASSREGGSWDETQYF
TRBV6-4	few	TRBJ2-3	.	TGTGCCAGCAGTGACGGTCCAGGGGCAGATACGCAGTATTTT	CASSDGPGADTQYF
TRBV7-3	few	TRBJ2-2	TRBD2	TGTGCCAGCAGCCAGACTAGCGGGGGGACCGGGGAGCTGTTTTTT	CASSQTSGGTGELFF
TRBV5-1	.	TRBJ2-1	TRBD2	TGCGCCAGCGCCCCTGAGCTAGCGGGAAGTTCGCCCTACAATGAGCAGATCTTC	CASAPELAGSSPYNEQIF
TRBV7-8	few	TRBJ1-4	TRBD1	TGTGCCAGCAGCCCCAGGGGGCGGGAAAAACTGTTTTTT	CASSPRGREKLFF
TRBV20-1	.	TRBJ2-3	TRBD2	TGCAGTTGCTCCTCGACTAGCGGGAGGACAGATACGCAGTATTTT	CSCSSTSGRTDTQYF
TRBV7-9	few	TRBJ2-1	.	TGTGCCAGCAGCCCCTGGGCCTCCCCCAGGCAGAATGAGCAGTTCTTC	CASSPWASPRQNEQFF
TRBV6-2/TRBV6-3	many	TRBJ1-2	TRBD1	TGTGCCAGCAGCCCCCCGTGGGACAGGGGACGTGGCTACACCTTC	CASSPPWDRGRGYTF
TRBV29-1	.	TRBJ2-5	.	TGCAGCGTTCTCGTGGAGACCCAGTACTTC	CSVLVETQYF
TRBV15	.	TRBJ1-1	.	TGTGCCACCAGCAGAGCCCTCCCAGGGTCGGACACTGAAGCTTTCTTT	CATSRALPGSDTEAFF
TRBV27	many	TRBJ2-2	TRBD1	TGTGCCAGCAGTTTATCCCATCTCAGGGGGCGTTTGACCGGGGAGCTGTTTTTT	CASSLSHLRGRLTGELFF
TRBV29-1	few	TRBJ2-7	TRBD1	TGCAGCGTTGAAGACACCGGGACAGGGTTCGAGCAGTACTTC	CSVEDTGTGFEQYF
TRBV12-3/TRBV12-4	many	TRBJ2-5	.	TGTGCCAGCAGTTGGGGCAGGGTGGGAGAGACCCAGTACTTC	CASSWGRVGETQYF
TRBV6-1	many	TRBJ2-6	.	TGTGCCAGCCAAGGGGCTGGGGCCAACGTCCTGACTTTC	CASQGAGANVLTF
TRBV7-2	few	TRBJ2-5	TRBD2	TGTGCCAGCAGCTACAGGACTAGCGGGGGGACGGTAGAGACCCAGTACTTC	CASSYRTSGGTVETQYF
TRBV10-3	many	TRBJ1-4	.	TGTGCCATCAGCGCAATCCATGGAGATGAAAAACTGTTTTTT	CAISAIHGDEKLFF
TRBV10-3	.	TRBJ1-4	TRBD1	TGTGCCATCAGAGCAGGGGGAAGTAATGAAAAACTGTTTTTT	CAIRAGGSNEKLFF
TRBV30	many	TRBJ2-7	.	TGTGCCTGGACGGGTAGCGAACACTCCTACGAGCAGTACTTC	CAWTGSEHSYEQYF
TRBV5-1	many	TRBJ2-7	TRBD1	TGCGCCAGCAGCTTACAAGGACAGGCGCGGGAGCAGTACTTC	CASSLQGQAREQYF
TRBV12-3/TRBV12-4	few	TRBJ1-5	.	TGTGCCAGCACCGGAACGGATAGCAATCAGCCCCAGCATTTT	CASTGTDSNQPQHF
TRBV10-3	few	TRBJ1-2	.	TGTGCCATCAGTGAGTCAACAGGCCTCCATGGCTACACCTTC	CAISESTGLHGYTF
TRBV7-2	.	TRBJ2-3	TRBD2	TGTGCCAGCAGCTTGACTAGCGGGGGGGATGTGGATACGCAGTATTTT	CASSLTSGGDVDTQYF
TRBV27	.	TRBJ2-7	.	TGTGCCAGTGTGGGATGGGCCTCCTACGAGCAGTACTTC	CASVGWASYEQYF
TRBV5-1	many	TRBJ2-5	.	TGCGCCAGCAGCTTTGTAGCCCAGGGGCAAGAGACCCAGTACTTC	CASSFVAQGQETQYF
TRBV4-1	.	TRBJ1-2	.	TGCGCCAGCAGCCCTCACCGCGGGGCAAGTAACTATGGCTACACCTTC	CASSPHRGASNYGYTF
TRBV29-1	.	TRBJ1-2	TRBD1	TGCAGCGCTGGGGGCCGGGACAGGGATGGCTACACCTTC	CSAGGRDRDGYTF
TRBV5-1	.	TRBJ2-7	.	TGCGCCAGCAGCCCTCCTGACTACCGCCCCTACGAGCAGTACTTC	CASSPPDYRPYEQYF
TRBV18	few	TRBJ2-7	TRBD2	TGTGCCAGCTCACCTAGCGGGAGGCGCACGAACGAGCAGTACTTC	CASSPSGRRTNEQYF
TRBV5-6	.	TRBJ2-1	.	TGTGCCAGCAGCCAGGGGGGATTATTTGATGAGCAGTTCTTC	CASSQGGLFDEQFF
TRBV20-1	few	TRBJ2-7	TRBD1	TGCAGTGCTAGCAGGGGGACGGCCTACGAGCAGTACTTC	CSASRGTAYEQYF
TRBV4-2	few	TRBJ1-1	.	TGTGCCAGCAGCCAAGATAGGCGCATGGGAGCTTTCTTT	CASSQDRRMGAFF
TRBV7-9	.	TRBJ2-3	TRBD2	TGTGCCAGCAGCCTGACTAGCGGGAGGGATTCAGATACGCAGTATTTT	CASSLTSGRDSDTQYF
TRBV10-1	many	TRBJ2-3	.	TGCGCCAGCAGCGAACGCCCTAGCGCTGGAGATACGCAGTATTTT	CASSERPSAGDTQYF
TRBV20-1	.	TRBJ2-3	TRBD1	TGCAGTGCTTTAAATTCCGGGACAGCCAACACAGATACGCAGTATTTT	CSALNSGTANTDTQYF
TRBV11-3	.	TRBJ2-3	.	TGTGCCAGCAGCTTACATCAGGGGACAGATACGCAGTATTTT	CASSLHQGTDTQYF
TRBV5-1	many	TRBJ1-2	.	TGCGCCAGCAGACCCGACAGTCCTACTAACTATGGCTACACCTTC	CASRPDSPTNYGYTF
TRBV7-2	few	TRBJ2-7	.	TGTGCCAGCAGCCACAGCTCCAGGGGTGCCTACGAGCAGTACTTC	CASSHSSRGAYEQYF
TRBV6-5	.	TRBJ2-1	TRBD2	TGTGCCAGCAGCGGACTAGCGGATGAGCAGTTCTTC	CASSGLADEQFF
TRBV18	.	TRBJ2-7	TRBD2	TGTGCCAGCTCACCACCGGGACTAGGTCTTTACGAGCAGTACTTC	CASSPPGLGLYEQYF
TRBV20-1	.	TRBJ1-6	.	TGCAGTGCTAGAGATCCTACAGGGCCTTCACCCCTCCACTTT	CSARDPTGPSPLHF
TRBV20-1	.	TRBJ2-2	TRBD2	TGCAGTGCTAGTAAACTAGCGGGAGGGCCTGCGGAGCTGTTTTTT	CSASKLAGGPAELFF
TRBV5-1	few	TRBJ2-1	.	TGCGCCAGCAGCTTGGGGTCCGAGCAGTTCTTC	CASSLGSEQFF